This T cell receptor beta chain emerged from a study of neurological immune-mediated disorders. Overall study results and limits: Phylogenetic analysis grouped 18 of 34 multiple sclerosis patients' repertoires together, suggesting a possible repertoire signature.

Each CDR3 protein is one row after TCRdb ran MiXCR on the 5' RACE reads. The table has around 70,000 distinct CDR3 sequences, 4% to 6% seen once. This clonotype was seen repeatedly, ten times or more. What it binds is unknown. With V trimmed by 2 bases and J by 5 bases, 10 bases remained unmatched. The germline CDR1 and CDR2 sequences are DFQATT and SNEGSKA (reference sequence). The CDR3 loop spans 16 amino acids. This receptor was obtained from a woman in her 30s with multiple sclerosis. V is TRBV20-1 and J is TRBJ2-1, with 9 bases identical to TRBD1. Sequencing used PBMCs. The CDR3 is CSARQPGQGMNNEQFF. In nucleotides, the CDR3 is TGCAGTGCTAGACAACCGGGACAGGGTATGAACAATGAGCAGTTCTTC.